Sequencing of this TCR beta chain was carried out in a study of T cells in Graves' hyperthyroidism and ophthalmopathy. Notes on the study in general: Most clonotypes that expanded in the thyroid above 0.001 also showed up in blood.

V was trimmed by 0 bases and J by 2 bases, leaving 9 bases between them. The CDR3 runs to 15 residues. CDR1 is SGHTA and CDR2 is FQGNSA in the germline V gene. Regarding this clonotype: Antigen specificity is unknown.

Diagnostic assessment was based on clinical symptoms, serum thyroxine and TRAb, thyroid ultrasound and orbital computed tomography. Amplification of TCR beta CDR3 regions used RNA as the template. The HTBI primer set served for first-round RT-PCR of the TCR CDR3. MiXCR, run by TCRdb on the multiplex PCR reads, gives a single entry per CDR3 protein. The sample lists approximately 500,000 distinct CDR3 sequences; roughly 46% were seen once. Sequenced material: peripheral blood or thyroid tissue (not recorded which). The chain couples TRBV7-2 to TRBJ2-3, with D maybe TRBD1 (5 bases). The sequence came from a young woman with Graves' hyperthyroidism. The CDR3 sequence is CASSLASGITDTQYF. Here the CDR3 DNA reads TGTGCCAGCAGCTTAGCTTCAGGGATCACAGATACGCAGTATTTT.